This TCR beta chain was sequenced in a study of T-cell reconstitution after alpha-beta-depleted transplantation in children. Findings and caveats of the study: Fresh T-cell production supplied most of the T-cell counts and diversity seen one year after transplant.

A TCRbeta library incorporating unique molecular identifiers was prepared. TCRdb used MiXCR to reprocess the PCR reads, holding one entry per CDR3 protein. This table has approximately 500,000 distinct CDR3 sequences, 25% to 30% appearing once. This clonotype was seen at least ten times. Its antigen is unknown. The specimen was PBMCs, collected before TCRalphabeta/CD19-depleted stem cell transplant. This TCR was recovered from a boy in the first two years of life with Wiskott-Aldrich syndrome, due to receive a stem cell transplant.

CDR3 DNA: TGCGCCAGCAGCTTAGTGGGTGAAGAGACCCAGTACTTC. Translated, it gives CASSLVGEETQYF. This chain joins TRBV5-1 and TRBJ2-5; no clear D. V was cut by 2 bases and J by 3 bases, with 8 bases left in between. This CDR3 contains 13 residues. The germline V gene encodes CDR1 SGHRS and CDR2 YFSETQ. The variable domain in full, with the rest retrieved from reference TRBV5-1 and TRBJ2-5, is KAGVTQTPRYLIKTRGQQVTLSCSPISGHRSVSWYQQTPGQGLQFLFEYFSETQRNKGNFPGRFSGRQFSNSRSEMNVSTLELGDSALYLCASSLVGEETQYFGPGTRLLVL.